The subject of this entry is one TCR beta chain. The antigen is not known. The sample comes from a study of human thymus T cells. Overall study findings and caveats: An apparent bias in V and J gene usage was seen in thymic and blood repertoires.

V gave up 8 bases and J gave up 6 bases, with 23 bases separating them. This CDR3 region has 14 residues. Germline CDR1 is GTSNPN and CDR2 is SVGIG (reference sequence). Measured with immunoSEQ multiplex PCR; TCRdb has only the in-frame clones, and not every one. The sample yields tens of thousands of clones, 85% to 95% seen once. Having surgery to correct congenital heart defects, healthy Finnish infants acted as the donors. This chain uses TRBV30 with TRBJ2-7, with D possibly TRBD1 on 8 matching bases. What was sequenced was blood. The receptor comes from a boy younger than two with a congenital heart defect but otherwise immunologically healthy. The CDR3 DNA sequence: TGTGCCGGATCATCAGGGGGCGCGGGGGCCGAGCAGTACTTC. Amino acids: CAGSSGGAGAEQYF.